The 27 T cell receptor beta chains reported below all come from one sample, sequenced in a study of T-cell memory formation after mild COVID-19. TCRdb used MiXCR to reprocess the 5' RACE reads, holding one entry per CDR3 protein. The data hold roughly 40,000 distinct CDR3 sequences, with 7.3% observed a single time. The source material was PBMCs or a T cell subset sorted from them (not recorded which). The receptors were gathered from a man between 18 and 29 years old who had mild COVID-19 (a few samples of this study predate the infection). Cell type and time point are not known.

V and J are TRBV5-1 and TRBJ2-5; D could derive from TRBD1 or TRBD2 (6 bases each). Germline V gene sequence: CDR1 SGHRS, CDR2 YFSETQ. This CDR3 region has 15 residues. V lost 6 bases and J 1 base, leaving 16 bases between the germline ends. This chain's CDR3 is CASTPGGGIQETQYF. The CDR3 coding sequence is TGCGCCAGCACCCCTGGGGGCGGGATCCAAGAGACCCAGTACTTC.

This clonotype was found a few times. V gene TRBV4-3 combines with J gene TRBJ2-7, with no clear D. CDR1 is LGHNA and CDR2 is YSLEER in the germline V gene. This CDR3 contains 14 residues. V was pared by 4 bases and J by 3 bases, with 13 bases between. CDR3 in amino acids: CASSRSGRSYEQYF. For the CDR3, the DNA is TGCGCCAGCAGCCGTTCGGGCAGGAGCTACGAGCAGTACTTC.

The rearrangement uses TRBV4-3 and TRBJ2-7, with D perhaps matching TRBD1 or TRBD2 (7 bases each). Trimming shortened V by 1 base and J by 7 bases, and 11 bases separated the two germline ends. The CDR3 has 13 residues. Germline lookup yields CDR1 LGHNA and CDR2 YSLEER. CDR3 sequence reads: CASSQVQGGEQYV. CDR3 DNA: TGCGCCAGCAGCCAAGTGCAGGGGGGGGAGCAGTACGTC.

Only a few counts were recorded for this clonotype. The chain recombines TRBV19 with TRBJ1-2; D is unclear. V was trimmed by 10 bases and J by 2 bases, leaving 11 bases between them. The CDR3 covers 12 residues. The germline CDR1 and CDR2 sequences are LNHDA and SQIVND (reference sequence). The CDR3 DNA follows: TGTGCCACCGGCTCGGGGAACTATGGCTACACCTTC. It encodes CATGSGNYGYTF.

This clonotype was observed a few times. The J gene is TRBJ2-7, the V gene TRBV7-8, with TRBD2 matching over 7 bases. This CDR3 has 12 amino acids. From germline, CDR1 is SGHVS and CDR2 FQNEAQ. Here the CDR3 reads CASSLAANEQYV. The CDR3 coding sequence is TGTGCCAGCAGCCTAGCGGCAAACGAGCAGTACGTC.

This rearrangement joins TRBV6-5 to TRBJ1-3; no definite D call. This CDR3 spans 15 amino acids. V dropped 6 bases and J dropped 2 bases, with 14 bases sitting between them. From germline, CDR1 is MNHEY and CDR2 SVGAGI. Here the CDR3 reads CASSRYSGTGNTIYF. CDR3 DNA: TGTGCCAGCAGCCGTTACAGTGGAACTGGAAACACCATATATTTT.

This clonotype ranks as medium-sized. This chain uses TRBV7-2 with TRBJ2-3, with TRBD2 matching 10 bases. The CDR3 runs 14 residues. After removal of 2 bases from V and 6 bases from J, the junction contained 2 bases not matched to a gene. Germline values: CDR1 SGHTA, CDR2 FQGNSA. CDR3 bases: TGTGCCAGCAGCTTAAATAGCGGGGGGGATACGCAGTATTTT. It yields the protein CASSLNSGGDTQYF. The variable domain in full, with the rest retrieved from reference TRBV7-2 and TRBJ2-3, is GAGVSQSPSNKVTEKGKDVELRCDPISGHTALYWYRQSLGQGLEFLIYFQGNSAPDKSGLPSDRFSAERTGGSVSTLTIQRTQQEDSAVYLCASSLNSGGDTQYFGPGTRLTVL.

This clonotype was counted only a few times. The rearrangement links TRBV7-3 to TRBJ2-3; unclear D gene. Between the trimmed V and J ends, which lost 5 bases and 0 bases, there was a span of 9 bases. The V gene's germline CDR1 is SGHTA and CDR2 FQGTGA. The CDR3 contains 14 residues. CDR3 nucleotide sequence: TGTGCCAGCAGCCCCTGGCCCAGCACAGATACGCAGTATTTT. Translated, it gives CASSPWPSTDTQYF. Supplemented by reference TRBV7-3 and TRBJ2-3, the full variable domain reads GAGVSQTPSNKVTEKGKYVELRCDPISGHTALYWYRQSLGQGPEFLIYFQGTGAADDSGLPNDRFFAVRPEGSVSTLKIQRTERGDSAVYLCASSPWPSTDTQYFGPGTRLTVL.

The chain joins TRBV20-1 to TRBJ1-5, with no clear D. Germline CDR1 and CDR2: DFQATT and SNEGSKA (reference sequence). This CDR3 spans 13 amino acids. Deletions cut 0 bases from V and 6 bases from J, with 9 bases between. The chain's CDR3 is CSAREGSGQPQHF. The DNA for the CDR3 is TGCAGTGCTAGAGAGGGCAGCGGTCAGCCCCAGCATTTT.

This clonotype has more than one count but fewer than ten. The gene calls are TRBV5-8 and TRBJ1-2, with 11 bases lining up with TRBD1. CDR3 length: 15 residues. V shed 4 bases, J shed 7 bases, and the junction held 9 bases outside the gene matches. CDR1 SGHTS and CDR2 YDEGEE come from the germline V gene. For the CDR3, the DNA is TGTGCCAGCAGCGTTACGGGACAGGGGGTTGTTGGCTACACCTTC. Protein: CASSVTGQGVVGYTF. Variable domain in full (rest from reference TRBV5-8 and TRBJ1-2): EAGVTQSPTHLIKTRGQQATLRCSPISGHTSVYWYQQALGLGLQFLLWYDEGEERNRGNFPPRFSGRQFPNYSSELNVNALELEDSALYLCASSVTGQGVVGYTFGSGTRLTVV.

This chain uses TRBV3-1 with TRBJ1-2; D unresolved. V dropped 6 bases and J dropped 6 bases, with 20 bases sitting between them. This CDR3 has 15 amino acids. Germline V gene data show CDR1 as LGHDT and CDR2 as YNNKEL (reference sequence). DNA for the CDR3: TGTGCCAGCAGTCCAAGATCCGGGGTATCGGATGGCTACACCTTC. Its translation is CASSPRSGVSDGYTF.

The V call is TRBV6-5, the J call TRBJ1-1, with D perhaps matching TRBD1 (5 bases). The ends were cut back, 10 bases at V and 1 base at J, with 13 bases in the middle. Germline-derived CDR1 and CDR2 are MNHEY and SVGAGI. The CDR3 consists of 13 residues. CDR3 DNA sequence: TGTGCCACCCGGACAACCTCGAACACTGAAGCTTTCTTT. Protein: CATRTTSNTEAFF.

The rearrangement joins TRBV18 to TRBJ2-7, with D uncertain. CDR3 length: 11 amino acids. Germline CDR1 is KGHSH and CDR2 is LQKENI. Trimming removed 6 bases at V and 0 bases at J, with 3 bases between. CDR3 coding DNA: TGTGCCAGCTCGAGCTCCTACGAGCAGTACTTC. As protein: CASSSSYEQYF.

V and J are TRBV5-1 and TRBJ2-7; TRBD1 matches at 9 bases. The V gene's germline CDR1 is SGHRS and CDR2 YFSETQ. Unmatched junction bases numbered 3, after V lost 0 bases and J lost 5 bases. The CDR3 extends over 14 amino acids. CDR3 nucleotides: TGCGCCAGCAGCTTGGGGGACAGGGACAACGAGCAGTACTTC. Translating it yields CASSLGDRDNEQYF.

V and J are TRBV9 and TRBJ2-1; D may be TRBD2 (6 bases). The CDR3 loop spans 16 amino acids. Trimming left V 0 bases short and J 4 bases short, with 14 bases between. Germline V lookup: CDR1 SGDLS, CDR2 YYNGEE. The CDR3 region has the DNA TGTGCCAGCAGCGTAGGTGGAGGGGAAGGGTACAATGAGCAGTTCTTC. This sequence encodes CASSVGGGEGYNEQFF.

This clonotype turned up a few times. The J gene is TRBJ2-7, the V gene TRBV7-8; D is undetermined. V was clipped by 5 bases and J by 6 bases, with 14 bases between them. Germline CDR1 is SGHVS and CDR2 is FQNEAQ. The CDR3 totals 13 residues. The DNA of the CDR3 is TGTGCCAGCAGCCCCCGCACGCAACTCGAGCAGTACGTC. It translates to CASSPRTQLEQYV.

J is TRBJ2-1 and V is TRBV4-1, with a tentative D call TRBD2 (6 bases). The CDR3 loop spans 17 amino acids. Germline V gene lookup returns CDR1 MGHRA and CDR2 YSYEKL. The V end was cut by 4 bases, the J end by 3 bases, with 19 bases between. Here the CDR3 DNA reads TGCGCCAGCAGCCCCCGACTAGTTTCCCTTGACTACAATGAGCAGTTCTTC. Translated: CASSPRLVSLDYNEQFF.

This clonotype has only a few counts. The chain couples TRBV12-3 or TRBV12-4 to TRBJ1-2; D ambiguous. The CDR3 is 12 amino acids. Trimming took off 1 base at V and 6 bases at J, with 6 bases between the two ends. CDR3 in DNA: TGTGCCAGCAGTTTAGTCCTCCATGGCTACACCTTC. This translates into CASSLVLHGYTF.

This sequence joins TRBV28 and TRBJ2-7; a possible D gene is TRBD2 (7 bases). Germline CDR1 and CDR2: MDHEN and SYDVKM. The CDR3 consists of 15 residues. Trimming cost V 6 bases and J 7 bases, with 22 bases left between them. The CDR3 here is CASSLGGAPLREQYV. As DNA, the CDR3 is TGTGCCAGCAGCCTTGGGGGGGCACCTCTAAGGGAGCAGTACGTC.

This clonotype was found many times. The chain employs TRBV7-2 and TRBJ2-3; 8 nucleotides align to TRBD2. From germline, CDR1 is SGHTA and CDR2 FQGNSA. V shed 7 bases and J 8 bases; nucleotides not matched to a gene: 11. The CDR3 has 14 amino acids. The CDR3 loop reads CASTVRGGEATQYF. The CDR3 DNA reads TGTGCCAGCACCGTACGGGGGGGGGAAGCTACGCAGTATTTT. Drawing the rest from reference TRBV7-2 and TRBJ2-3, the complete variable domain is GAGVSQSPSNKVTEKGKDVELRCDPISGHTALYWYRQSLGQGLEFLIYFQGNSAPDKSGLPSDRFSAERTGGSVSTLTIQRTQQEDSAVYLCASTVRGGEATQYFGPGTRLTVL.

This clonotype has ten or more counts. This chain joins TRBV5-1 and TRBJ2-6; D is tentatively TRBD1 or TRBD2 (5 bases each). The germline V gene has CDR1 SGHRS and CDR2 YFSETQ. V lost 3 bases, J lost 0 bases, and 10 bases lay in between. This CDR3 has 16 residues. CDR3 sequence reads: CASSSYGASGANVLTF. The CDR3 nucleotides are TGCGCCAGCAGCTCCTACGGGGCCTCTGGGGCCAACGTCCTGACTTTC.

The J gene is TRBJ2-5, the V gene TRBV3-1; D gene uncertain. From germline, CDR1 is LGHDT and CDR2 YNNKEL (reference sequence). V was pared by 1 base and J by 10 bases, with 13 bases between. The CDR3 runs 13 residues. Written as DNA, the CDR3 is TGTGCCAGCAGCCAAGGACAACCCGGAGACCAGTACTTC. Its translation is CASSQGQPGDQYF.

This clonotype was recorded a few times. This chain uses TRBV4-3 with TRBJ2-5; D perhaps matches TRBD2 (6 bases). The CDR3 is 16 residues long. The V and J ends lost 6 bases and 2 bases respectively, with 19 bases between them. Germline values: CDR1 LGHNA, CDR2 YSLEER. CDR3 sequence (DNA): TGCGCCAGCAGAAGGTCGTGGGGGGTGTCACAAGAGACCCAGTACTTC. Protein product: CASRRSWGVSQETQYF.

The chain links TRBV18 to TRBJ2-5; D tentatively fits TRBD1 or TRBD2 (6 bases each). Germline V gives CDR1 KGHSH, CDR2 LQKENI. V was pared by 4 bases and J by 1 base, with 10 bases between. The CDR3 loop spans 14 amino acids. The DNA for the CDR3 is TGTGCCAGCTCACAGGGGGGCTTCCAAGAGACCCAGTACTTC. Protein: CASSQGGFQETQYF.

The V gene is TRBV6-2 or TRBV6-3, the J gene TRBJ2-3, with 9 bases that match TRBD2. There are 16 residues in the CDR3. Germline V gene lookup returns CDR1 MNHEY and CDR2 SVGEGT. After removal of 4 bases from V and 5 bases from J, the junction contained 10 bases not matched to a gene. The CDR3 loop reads CASSLRGGREVDTQYF. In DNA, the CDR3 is TGTGCCAGCAGTTTGCGGGGGGGGCGTGAAGTAGATACGCAGTATTTT.

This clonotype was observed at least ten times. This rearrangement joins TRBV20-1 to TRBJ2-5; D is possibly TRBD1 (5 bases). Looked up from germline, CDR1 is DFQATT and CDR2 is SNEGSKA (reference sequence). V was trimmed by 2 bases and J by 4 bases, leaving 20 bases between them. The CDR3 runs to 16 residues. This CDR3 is CSARRAFGRAGETQYF. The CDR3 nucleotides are TGCAGTGCTAGAAGGGCGTTTGGCAGGGCAGGAGAGACCCAGTACTTC.

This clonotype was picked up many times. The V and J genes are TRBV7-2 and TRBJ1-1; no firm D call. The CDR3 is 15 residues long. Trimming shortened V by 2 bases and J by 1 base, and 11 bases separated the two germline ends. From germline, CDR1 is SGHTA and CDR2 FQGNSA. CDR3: CASSLFTRSNTEAFF. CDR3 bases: TGTGCCAGCAGCTTATTCACTCGATCGAACACTGAAGCTTTCTTT.